This T cell receptor beta chain was sequenced during a study of blood T cell repertoires in COVID-19. Study information: The United States, Italy and Spain supplied acute and convalescent COVID-19 samples. PBMCs, B-cell-depleted T cells, or T cells provided the cDNA or gDNA that made up the material.

After removal of 3 bases from V and 6 bases from J, the junction contained 6 bases not matched to a gene. Germline V gene lookup returns CDR1 LNHDA and CDR2 SQIVND (reference sequence). The CDR3 length is 14 residues. Original processing methods: The authors estimated nucleated cell counts from reference gene primer amplification. Only in-frame clones appear in the TCRdb table, and some are missing; sequencing was by immunoSEQ multiplex PCR. That table furnishes V, J and clone size, whereas the DNA furnished D and trimming. Seen here are 50,000 to 60,000 clones, roughly 90% observed once, and the top ten hold about 8.5%.

The gene calls are TRBV19 and TRBJ2-7; 9 positions match TRBD1. The clonotype originates from a man in his 60s with active COVID-19. Specimen: peripheral blood. Here the CDR3 reads CASSIQGQGTEQYF. The DNA of the CDR3 is TGTGCCAGTAGTATTCAGGGACAGGGAACCGAGCAGTACTTC.